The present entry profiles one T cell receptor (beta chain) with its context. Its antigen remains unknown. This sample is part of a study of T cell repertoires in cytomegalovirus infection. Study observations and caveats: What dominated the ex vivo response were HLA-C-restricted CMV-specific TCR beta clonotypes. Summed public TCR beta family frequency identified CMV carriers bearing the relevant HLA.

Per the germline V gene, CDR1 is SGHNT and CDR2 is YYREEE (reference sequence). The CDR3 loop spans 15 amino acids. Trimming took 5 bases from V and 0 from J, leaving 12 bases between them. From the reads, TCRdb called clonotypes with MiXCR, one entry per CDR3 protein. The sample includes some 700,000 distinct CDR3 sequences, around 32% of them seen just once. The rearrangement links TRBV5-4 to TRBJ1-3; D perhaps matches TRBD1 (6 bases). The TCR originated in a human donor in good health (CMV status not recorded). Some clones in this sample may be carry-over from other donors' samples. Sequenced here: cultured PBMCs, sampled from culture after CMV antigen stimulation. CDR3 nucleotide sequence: TGTGCCAGCAGACCTCAGGGGCCCTCTGGAAACACCATATATTTT. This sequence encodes CASRPQGPSGNTIYF.